This TCR beta chain was captured in a study of cytomegalovirus exposure and HLA in healthy donors. Study findings and constraints: Within an earlier analysis, most TCR beta V segments proved productive either about 87% or about 30% of the time.

A note on this clone: Antigen: not known.

This PCR relied on a set of 60 Vbeta primers and 13 Jbeta primers. Only in-frame clones appear in the TCRdb table, and some are missing; sequencing was by immunoSEQ multiplex PCR. In all, the sample yields about 44,000 clones. The sample was PBMCs. The sequence derives from a male donor in good health and CMV-seronegative.

CDR3 loop: CASSQVGGSKEKLFF. CDR3 DNA sequence: TGCGCCAGCAGCCAAGTGGGAGGGAGTAAAGAAAAACTGTTTTTT. This chain uses TRBV4-1 with TRBJ1-4; D call uncertain. V gave up 1 base and J gave up 8 bases, with 14 bases separating them. Germline-derived CDR1 and CDR2 are MGHRA and YSYEKL. The CDR3 has 15 residues.